The present T cell receptor (beta chain) was sequenced within a study of control samples from healthy donors and cancer patients. Method: immunoSEQ multiplex PCR; TCRdb's copy keeps in-frame clones and lacks some. The sample lists roughly 120,000 clones, about 86% occurring once. With 3 bases removed from V and 0 bases from J, the gap between germline ends came to 16 bases. Per the germline V gene, CDR1 is SGHRS and CDR2 is YFSETQ. The CDR3 loop spans 18 amino acids. Input material: blood. The sequence derives from a man aged 25 to 40 in good health. The V call is TRBV5-1, the J call TRBJ2-6; D might be TRBD1 or TRBD2, each matching 5 bases. The CDR3 DNA reads as TGCGCCAGCAGCTCCTCGGGACGTTTGAGCTCTGGGGCCAACGTCCTGACTTTC. Translation gives CASSSSGRLSSGANVLTF.